The 14 T cell receptor beta chains below were found in one sample sequenced in a study of regulatory T cells in long-lasting Graves disease (dated by TCRdb to 2020 to 2023). Libraries were made using multiplex PCR. Sequencing was carried out with an Illumina HiSeq 4000. TCR beta libraries were built with iRepertoire HTBI primers and Arm-PCR amplification of CDR3 regions. The public sequencing data were trimmed at Q25 with fastp and processed into clonotypes with MiXCR by TCRdb, which kept only in-frame beta chains. Duplicate CDR3 protein sequences are folded into a single record with the most common DNA and genes. The sample yields about 400,000 distinct CDR3 sequences; roughly a sixth were counted once. The biggest ten clones account for 22% of the sample. The time point label on this specimen signifies: newly diagnosed GD, antithyroid drugs for less than 3 months. For both TCR sequencing and RNA sequencing, RNA was extracted from PBMCs in TRIzol.

The source material was peripheral blood mononuclear cells (PBMCs), sampled at new diagnosis, from a patient treated with antithyroid drugs. These receptors originate from a female donor with Graves disease.

This clonotype was seen at least ten times. The chain combines TRBV7-2 with TRBJ2-7, with a tentative D call TRBD1 (5 bases). Between the trimmed V and J ends, which lost 5 bases and 2 bases, there was a span of 13 bases. This CDR3 has 14 amino acids. Per germline, CDR1 SGHTA and CDR2 FQGNSA. The CDR3 here is CASSPQTGTYEQYF. The CDR3 coding sequence is TGTGCCAGCAGCCCTCAAACAGGAACCTACGAGCAGTACTTC.

This clonotype was found a few times. For the CDR3, the DNA is TGTGCCAGCAGTTTTACTAGCCGAGGGGAGCAGTACTTC. It yields the protein CASSFTSRGEQYF. The chain combines TRBV12-3 or TRBV12-4 with TRBJ2-7, with D possibly TRBD2 on 6 matching bases. Trimming left V 3 bases short and J 7 bases short, with 13 bases between. CDR3 length: 13 amino acids.

This clonotype was observed a few times. The genes are TRBV4-1 and TRBJ2-3; TRBD2 aligns across 10 bases. The germline CDR1 and CDR2 sequences are MGHRA and YSYEKL. V lost 3 bases to trimming and J lost 5 bases; unmatched junction nucleotides: 14. CDR3 length: 18 residues. CDR3 DNA sequence: TGCGCCAGCAGCCAGCGCTTTGAAGCGGGGGGGCCTGTAGATACGCAGTATTTT. Amino acid sequence: CASSQRFEAGGPVDTQYF.

This chain joins TRBV27 and TRBJ2-3; a possible D gene is TRBD1 (5 bases). Per the germline V gene, CDR1 is MNHEY and CDR2 is SMNVEV (reference sequence). This CDR3 is 13 amino acids long. Deletions cut 5 bases from V and 4 bases from J, with 10 bases between. The DNA of the CDR3 is TGTGCCAGCAGTCCGCCAGGGTCAGATACGCAGTATTTT. Protein: CASSPPGSDTQYF.

There are many counts of this clonotype. The chain uses TRBV13 and TRBJ1-2, with unresolved D. The CDR3 loop spans 14 amino acids. Germline V gene sequence: CDR1 PRHDT, CDR2 FYEKMQ (reference sequence). V was cut by 5 bases and J by 1 base, with 11 bases left in between. The CDR3 bases are TGTGCCAGCAGCCAGGAACTGGATAACTATGGCTACACCTTC. Translated, it gives CASSQELDNYGYTF.

This clonotype was observed a few times. The gene calls are TRBV7-9 and TRBJ2-2; the D is unclear. This CDR3 region has 15 residues. V gave up 1 base and J gave up 3 bases, with 9 bases separating them. Germline CDR1 reads SEHNR; CDR2 reads FQNEAQ (reference sequence). In DNA, the CDR3 is TGTGCCAGCAGCTTAGACGGCAGCTACACCGGGGAGCTGTTTTTT. Amino acids: CASSLDGSYTGELFF.

This clonotype was detected many times. J is TRBJ1-2 and V is TRBV6-1; 8 nucleotides agree with TRBD1. The length of the CDR3 is 15 residues. Losses at the gene ends were 3 bases for V and 4 bases for J; bases not matched to a gene: 7. Germline lookup yields CDR1 MNHNS and CDR2 SASEGT. The CDR3 sequence: CASSDPAGGGYGYTF. CDR3 nucleotides: TGTGCCAGCAGTGACCCCGCAGGGGGCGGCTATGGCTACACCTTC.

This chain uses TRBV11-1 with TRBJ1-1; no clear D gene. This CDR3 spans 13 amino acids. Per the germline V gene, CDR1 is SGHAT and CDR2 is FQDESV (reference sequence). V was clipped by 4 bases and J by 6 bases, with 12 bases between them. The CDR3 bases are TGTGCCAGCAGCTCGCAGGTGCTCGCTGAAGCTTTCTTT. It codes for CASSSQVLAEAFF.

This clonotype was seen many times. V usage is TRBV29-1 and J usage is TRBJ2-1; TRBD2 aligns across 10 bases. Germline loops: CDR1 SQVTM, CDR2 ANQGSEA. The CDR3 consists of 14 residues. The V and J ends lost 4 bases and 5 bases, in that order; junction bases with no gene match: 5. The DNA of the CDR3 is TGCAGCGTTGCTGGGCTAGCGGGAGACAATGAGCAGTTCTTC. Translated, it gives CSVAGLAGDNEQFF.

This clonotype was observed a few times. This chain uses TRBV15 with TRBJ2-1, with D perhaps matching TRBD2 (6 bases). Per germline, CDR1 LNHNV and CDR2 YYDKDF (reference sequence). CDR3 length: 15 residues. V gave up 0 bases and J gave up 4 bases, with 10 bases separating them. CDR3 in DNA: TGTGCCACCAGCAGAGAGGGTGCGGGGTACAATGAGCAGTTCTTC. Translating gives CATSREGAGYNEQFF.

This clonotype occurred many times. The J gene is TRBJ2-1, the V gene TRBV27, with D tentatively TRBD1 (6 bases). V was cut by 3 bases and J by 9 bases, with 12 bases left in between. The CDR3 sequence is 13 residues long. Germline CDR1 is MNHEY and CDR2 is SMNVEV (reference sequence). CDR3 protein: CASSFTGTGEQFF. For the CDR3, the DNA is TGTGCCAGCAGTTTCACAGGGACGGGTGAGCAGTTCTTC.

This clonotype was found many times. The rearrangement links TRBV5-1 to TRBJ1-6; TRBD1 might be the D (6 bases). Germline CDR1 reads SGHRS; CDR2 reads YFSETQ. CDR3 length: 14 residues. With 0 bases removed from V and 13 bases from J, the gap between germline ends came to 14 bases. The CDR3 spells CASSLEQGMEPLHF. Here the CDR3 DNA reads TGCGCCAGCAGCTTGGAACAGGGCATGGAGCCCCTCCACTTT.

Here the CDR3 DNA reads TGTGCCAGCTCACCACCGAGGGGGAATGGTTCCTATAATTCACCCCTCCACTTT. Translated: CASSPPRGNGSYNSPLHF. The V gene is TRBV12-3 or TRBV12-4, the J gene TRBJ1-6, with D possibly TRBD1 on 6 matching bases. With 8 bases removed from V and 1 base from J, the gap between germline ends came to 21 bases. The CDR3 extends over 18 amino acids.

This clonotype was detected ten times or more. The rearrangement joins TRBV7-3 to TRBJ2-1; TRBD2 agrees at 7 bases. Per germline, CDR1 SGHTA and CDR2 FQGTGA. Trimming cost V 5 bases and J 10 bases; bases outside gene matches: 20. The CDR3 covers 17 residues. The CDR3 here is CASSRNGPSGRSIEQFF. DNA of the CDR3: TGTGCCAGCAGCCGGAACGGGCCTAGCGGAAGATCAATCGAGCAGTTCTTC.